These 14 T cell receptor beta chains were sequenced from one sample in a study of cytomegalovirus exposure and HLA in healthy donors. The PCR ran on 60 Vbeta and 13 Jbeta primers. Sequencing used immunoSEQ multiplex PCR; TCRdb keeps in-frame clones, though not all of them. Among just under 250,000 clones listed, 82% were seen once. Material: PBMCs. These receptor sequences come from a woman aged 40-49 years in good health and CMV-seropositive.

The chain has TRBV4-2 and TRBJ2-3; the match to TRBD2 covers 10 bases. With V trimmed by 0 bases and J by 3 bases, 6 bases remained unmatched. The length of the CDR3 is 17 residues. The germline V gene encodes CDR1 LGHNA and CDR2 YNFKEQ. The CDR3 nucleotides read TGTGCCAGCAGCCAAGATCGAGAAGCGGGAGGGACAGATACGCAGTATTTT. It specifies CASSQDREAGGTDTQYF.

Points on this clone: Other nucleotide sequences in the sample specify the same CDR3. The chain carries TRBV7-2 and TRBJ1-6; tentative D call: TRBD1 (5 bases). This CDR3 spans 14 amino acids. Germline V gives CDR1 SGHTA, CDR2 FQGNSA. The germline V and J ends were trimmed by 5 bases and 10 bases, with 15 bases remaining between them. The DNA of the CDR3 is TGTGCCAGCAGCCTCCAGGGTACCGGATCACCCCTCCACTTT. Translating gives CASSLQGTGSPLHF.

The chain couples TRBV28 to TRBJ2-2; 10 nucleotides match TRBD2. Trimming at V came to 4 bases and at J to 3 bases, leaving 5 bases not matched to a gene. The germline CDR1 and CDR2 sequences are MDHEN and SYDVKM. This CDR3 contains 16 residues. This chain's CDR3 is CASSYLAGVDTGELFF. The CDR3 DNA reads as TGTGCCAGCAGTTATCTAGCGGGAGTTGACACCGGGGAGCTGTTTTTT.

This chain uses TRBV7-3 with TRBJ1-6; D is ambiguous. V was pared by 5 bases and J by 9 bases, with 17 bases between. Germline CDR1 reads SGHTA; CDR2 reads FQGTGA. This CDR3 is 15 amino acids long. DNA for the CDR3: TGTGCCAGCAGCCCAACGCCTTTACCCGGTTCACCCCTCCACTTT. As protein: CASSPTPLPGSPLHF.

The J gene is TRBJ2-7, the V gene TRBV5-8, with 8 bases aligning to TRBD1. Germline values: CDR1 SGHTS, CDR2 YDEGEE. This CDR3 has 14 residues. V was clipped by 2 bases and J by 5 bases; unmatched bases: 6. CDR3 bases: TGTGCCAGCAGCTTTCGGACAGGGTTGAACGAGCAGTACTTC. Its translation is CASSFRTGLNEQYF.

V usage is TRBV11-3 and J usage is TRBJ2-1, with D perhaps TRBD2 (6 bases). The germline V and J ends were trimmed by 0 bases and 1 base, with 19 bases remaining between them. The CDR3 runs 19 residues. Germline CDR1 and CDR2: SGHNT and YENEEA. The CDR3 nucleotides are TGTGCCAGCAGCTTAGATAGGGGTGGAACGGGAGTGTCCTACAATGAGCAGTTCTTC. Amino acid sequence: CASSLDRGGTGVSYNEQFF.

The chain combines TRBV9 with TRBJ1-1, with D tentatively TRBD1 (6 bases). CDR1 and CDR2 (germline): SGDLS, YYNGEE. CDR3 length: 14 amino acids. Deletions cut 1 base from V and 0 bases from J, with 7 bases between. The DNA of the CDR3 is TGTGCCAGCAGCGTAACAGGGATGAACACTGAAGCTTTCTTT. Protein product: CASSVTGMNTEAFF.

This chain uses TRBV19 with TRBJ2-2; 9 bases match TRBD1. V trimming: 9 bases; J trimming: 6 bases; junction bases outside the gene matches: 11. The length of the CDR3 is 15 residues. Germline V lookup: CDR1 LNHDA, CDR2 SQIVND (reference sequence). The CDR3 DNA reads as TGTGCCAGCGGGTCCACCGGGACAGGGTCCGGGGAGCTGTTTTTT. This translates into CASGSTGTGSGELFF.

The gene calls are TRBV5-1 and TRBJ1-2; TRBD1 matches at 10 bases. The length of the CDR3 is 15 residues. CDR1 and CDR2 from the germline V gene are SGHRS and YFSETQ. V lost 3 bases and J lost 5; bases outside the gene matches: 7. CDR3 sequence reads: CASSSVTGGAYGYTF. The DNA of the CDR3 is TGCGCCAGCAGCTCGGTGACAGGGGGCGCTTATGGCTACACCTTC.

The chain is built from TRBV4-2 and TRBJ2-5; maybe TRBD2 (7 bases). The germline V gene encodes CDR1 LGHNA and CDR2 YNFKEQ. The ends were cut back, 0 bases at V and 1 base at J, with 9 bases in the middle. The CDR3 is 15 residues long. DNA for the CDR3: TGTGCCAGCAGCCAAGAAAGGGGGGGCCAAGAGACCCAGTACTTC. This sequence encodes CASSQERGGQETQYF.

V gene TRBV28 combines with J gene TRBJ2-3; 8 nucleotides agree with TRBD1. The CDR3 spans 15 residues. J lost 6 bases, V lost 6 bases, and 11 bases had no gene match. Germline CDR1 is MDHEN and CDR2 is SYDVKM. DNA for the CDR3: TGTGCCAGCAGGCCGATGACAGGGGCGCGGGATACGCAGTATTTT. It codes for CASRPMTGARDTQYF.

This clone was picked up one time. As DNA, the CDR3 is TGCGCCAGCAGTGTTGCGCGGGAGACCCCGAATGAGCAGTTCTTC. Encoded protein: CASSVARETPNEQFF. This chain links TRBV10-2 with TRBJ2-1; 7 bases agree with TRBD2. The CDR3 spans 15 residues. CDR1 and CDR2 from the germline V gene are WSHSY and SAAADI. Losses at the gene ends were 4 bases for V and 7 bases for J; bases not matched to a gene: 10.

This chain joins TRBV20-1 and TRBJ2-5, with TRBD2 identical over 9 bases. Germline assignment: CDR1 DFQATT and CDR2 SNEGSKA (reference sequence). J was trimmed by 5 bases and V by 6 bases; bases with no gene match: 1. The CDR3 is 11 residues long. CDR3 sequence: CSASGGETQYF. CDR3 nucleotides: TGCAGTGCGAGCGGGGGGGAGACCCAGTACTTC.

This chain links TRBV13 with TRBJ2-7, with 11 bases aligning to TRBD1. Germline V gene lookup returns CDR1 PRHDT and CDR2 FYEKMQ (reference sequence). Germline trimming cut 5 bases from V and 0 bases from J; bases unmatched to any gene: 3. The CDR3 is 15 residues long. This chain's CDR3 is CASSSGTGGSYEQYF. The CDR3, as DNA: TGTGCCAGCAGCAGCGGGACAGGGGGCTCCTACGAGCAGTACTTC. The full variable domain, its missing parts supplied by reference TRBV13 and TRBJ2-7, is AAGVIQSPRHLIKEKRETATLKCYPIPRHDTVYWYQQGPGQDPQFLISFYEKMQSDKGSIPDRFSAQQFSDYHSELNMSSLELGDSALYFCASSSGTGGSYEQYFGPGTRLTVT.